This T cell receptor beta chain is drawn from a study of T-cell memory formation after mild COVID-19. MiXCR was run by TCRdb on the 5' RACE reads, yielding one entry per CDR3 protein. The sample contains 200,000 to 250,000 distinct CDR3 sequences, about a sixth of which appear only once. Germline CDR1 reads MDHEN; CDR2 reads SYDVKM. There are 13 residues in the CDR3. V lost 4 bases and J 5 bases, leaving 11 bases between the germline ends. Concerning this clonotype itself: Antigen unknown.

General study points: Some SARS-CoV-2-responding clones were already detected in memory before infection. Contracting clones from day 15 to 85 had balanced CD4/CD8; later expanders favoured CD4+.

The sequence came from a man aged 18 to 29 who had mild COVID-19 (a few samples of this study predate the infection). Cell type and time point are not known. The V call is TRBV28, the J call TRBJ2-5; D is perhaps TRBD2 (6 bases). Source material: PBMCs or a T cell subset sorted from them (not recorded which). The CDR3 DNA follows: TGTGCCAGCAGTTGGGGCGGGGACGAGACCCAGTACTTC. Its protein is CASSWGGDETQYF.